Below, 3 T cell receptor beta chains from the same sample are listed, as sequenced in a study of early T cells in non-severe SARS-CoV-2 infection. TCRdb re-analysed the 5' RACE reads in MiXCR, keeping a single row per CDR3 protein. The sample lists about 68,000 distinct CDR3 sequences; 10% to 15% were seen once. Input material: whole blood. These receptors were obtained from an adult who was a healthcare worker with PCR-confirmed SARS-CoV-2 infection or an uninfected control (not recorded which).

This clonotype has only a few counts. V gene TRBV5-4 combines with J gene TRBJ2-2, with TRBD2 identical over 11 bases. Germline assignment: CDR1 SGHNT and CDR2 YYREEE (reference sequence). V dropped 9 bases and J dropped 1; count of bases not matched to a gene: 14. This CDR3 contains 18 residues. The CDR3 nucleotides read TGTGCCATCCCACGTGGAGACGGACTAGCGGGGAACACCGGGGAGCTGTTTTTT. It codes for CAIPRGDGLAGNTGELFF.

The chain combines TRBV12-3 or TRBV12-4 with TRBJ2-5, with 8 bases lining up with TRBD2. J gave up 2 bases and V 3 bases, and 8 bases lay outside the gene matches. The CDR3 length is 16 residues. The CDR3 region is CASSLRAGGPQETQYF. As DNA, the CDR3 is TGTGCCAGCAGTTTGCGCGCGGGGGGCCCACAAGAGACCCAGTACTTC.

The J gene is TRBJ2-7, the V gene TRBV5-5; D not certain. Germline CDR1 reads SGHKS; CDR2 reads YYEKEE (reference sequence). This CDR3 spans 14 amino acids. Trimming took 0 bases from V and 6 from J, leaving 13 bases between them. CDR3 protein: CASSLAMGVGEQYF. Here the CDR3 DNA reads TGTGCCAGCAGCTTGGCCATGGGTGTAGGCGAGCAGTACTTC. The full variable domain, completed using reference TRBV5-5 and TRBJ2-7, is DAGVTQSPTHLIKTRGQQVTLRCSPISGHKSVSWYQQVLGQGPQFIFQYYEKEERGRGNFPDRFSARQFPNYSSELNVNALLLGDSALYLCASSLAMGVGEQYFGPGTRLTVT.